This T cell receptor (beta chain) was recovered during a study of CD8+ T cells in alopecia areata. Study-wide points: Scalp clonality decreased significantly with tofacitinib, and so did expanded CD8+ clones among the top 100.

This CDR3 contains 15 residues. The V gene's germline CDR1 is MGHRA and CDR2 YSYEKL. V shed 1 base and J shed 0 bases, with 7 bases lying between them. A note on this clone: Its target is unknown.

The sample's treatment: oral pan-JAK inhibitor, 5-10 mg twice daily. Individuals with alopecia areata gave both lesional scalp punch biopsies and peripheral blood for collection. After isolation, RNA underwent reverse transcription to generate cDNA as the sequencing template. TCRdb's copy holds only in-frame clones and misses some; the assay was immunoSEQ multiplex PCR. The sample has about 90,000 clones; about 44% are singletons. The chain is built from TRBV4-1 and TRBJ2-1; D remains unclear. The sample was CD8+ T cells sorted from blood, taken at week 24, from a patient treated with tofacitinib. The sequence was collected from a human donor with alopecia areata. The chain's CDR3 is CASSQGISSYNEQFF. CDR3 nucleotide sequence: TGCGCCAGCAGCCAAGGTATCAGCTCCTACAATGAGCAGTTCTTC.